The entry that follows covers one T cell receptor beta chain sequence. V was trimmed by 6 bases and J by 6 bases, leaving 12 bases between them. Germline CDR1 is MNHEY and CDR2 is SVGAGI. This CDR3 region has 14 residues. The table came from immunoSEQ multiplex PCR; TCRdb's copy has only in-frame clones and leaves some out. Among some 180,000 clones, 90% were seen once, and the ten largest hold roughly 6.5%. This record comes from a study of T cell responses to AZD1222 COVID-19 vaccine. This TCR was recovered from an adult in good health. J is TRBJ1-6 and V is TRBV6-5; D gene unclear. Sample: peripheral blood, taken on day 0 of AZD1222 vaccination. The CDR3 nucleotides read TGTGCCAGCAGGCCGGCCCAAAGTAATTCACCCCTCCACTTT. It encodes CASRPAQSNSPLHF.